This TCR beta chain stems from a study of T cells expressing NK-cell markers. At the level of the study: One of the eight sequenced donors was seronegative, whereas the other seven were HCMV-seropositive.

TCRdb reprocessed the 5' RACE reads; each CDR3 protein has one entry and no DNA is given. In all, the sample yields 250,000 to 300,000 distinct CDR3 sequences. This CDR3 contains 14 residues. From germline, CDR1 is SGHKS and CDR2 YYEKEE (reference sequence). The V and J genes are TRBV5-5 and TRBJ1-5; without DNA, the TCRdb call of TRBD1 cannot be checked. This clonotype was sampled from a woman between 18 and 69 years old in good health. Sequencing input: blood T cells: a sorted CD56 or NKG2C T cell subset, CD4+ or CD8+ T cells, or bulk PBMC T cells (not recorded which). CDR3 sequence: CASSLDRGDQPQHF.